This entry is about one T cell receptor (beta chain). Its antigen is currently unknown. Exclusion of a patient followed from autoimmune disease history or systemic immunosuppression. The data derive from a study of OX40 agonist ivuxolimab in advanced cancers. Background on the study: Every 2 weeks, patients received ivuxolimab intravenously, dosed at 0.01 to 10 mg/kg.

TCRdb keeps only in-frame clones here, not all; method: immunoSEQ multiplex PCR. The sample lists tens of thousands of clones; around 82% were seen once. The length of the CDR3 is 14 residues. Trimming shortened V by 4 bases and J by 6 bases, and 13 bases separated the two germline ends. CDR1 and CDR2 (germline): SGHRS, YFSETQ. General observations from the study: At 0.1 to 3.0 mg/kg, CD4+ and CD8+ blood T cells expanded clonally by week 6. Relative to CD4+ cells, CD8+ T cells on average had more expanded clones.

Source: CD4+ or CD8+ T cells sorted from blood, taken in a trial of the OX40 agonist ivuxolimab. V is TRBV5-1 and J is TRBJ1-4; possibly TRBD1 for D (5 bases). The receptor comes from an adult with an advanced solid tumor such as melanoma, head and neck, liver or kidney cancer. CDR3 amino acids: CASSTPGGDEKLFF. The CDR3 nucleotides read TGCGCCAGCAGCACCCCGGGGGGGGATGAAAAACTGTTTTTT.